The 23 T cell receptor beta chains below all came from one sample that was sequenced in a study of blood T cell repertoires in COVID-19. This table comes from immunoSEQ multiplex PCR, and its TCRdb copy is limited to in-frame clones, with some not included. This sample yields 120,000 or so clones, of which about 80% are seen a single time; approximately 5.6% belongs to the top ten. The sequencing sample was made of peripheral blood. These receptors were obtained from a man between 65 and 85 years old with acute or convalescent COVID-19.

This chain uses TRBV24-1 with TRBJ2-7, with D uncertain. V was trimmed by 4 bases and J by 2 bases, leaving 11 bases between them. Germline lookup yields CDR1 KGHDR and CDR2 SFDVKD. The CDR3 contains 14 residues. This chain's CDR3 is CATSDPSRTYEQYF. CDR3 DNA: TGTGCCACCAGTGACCCTTCTAGGACCTACGAGCAGTACTTC.

This clone was seen only a few times. V usage is TRBV5-1 and J usage is TRBJ1-5, with TRBD1 matching 8 bases. Germline V gives CDR1 SGHRS, CDR2 YFSETQ. J gave up 5 bases and V 5 bases, and 9 bases lay outside the gene matches. The CDR3 is 15 residues long. Here the CDR3 reads CASRSTGGPYQPQHF. CDR3 in DNA: TGCGCCAGCAGATCAACAGGGGGGCCGTATCAGCCCCAGCATTTT.

The chain has TRBV13 and TRBJ1-2, with 9 bases lining up with TRBD1. V lost 3 bases and J lost 0; bases outside the gene matches: 8. The CDR3 extends over 17 amino acids. The germline CDR1 and CDR2 sequences are PRHDT and FYEKMQ (reference sequence). The DNA of the CDR3 is TGTGCCAGCAGCTTCGCCGCCGGGACAGGGCCTAACTATGGCTACACCTTC. Protein product: CASSFAAGTGPNYGYTF.

In this sample, this clone turned up a few times. This sequence joins TRBV29-1 and TRBJ1-2, with D unresolved. Germline CDR1 reads SQVTM; CDR2 reads ANQGSEA. The ends were cut back, 1 base at V and 6 bases at J, with 12 bases in the middle. The CDR3 loop spans 13 amino acids. The CDR3 DNA sequence: TGCAGCGTTGAAGCCCTCGTAACGGATGGCTACACCTTC. This translates into CSVEALVTDGYTF.

V is TRBV2 and J is TRBJ1-5, with TRBD1 matching over 8 bases. Germline values: CDR1 SNHLY, CDR2 FYNNEI. V shed 1 base, J shed 3 bases, and the junction held 8 bases outside the gene matches. This CDR3 region has 17 residues. CDR3 sequence: CASSEDVPGGSNQPQHF. The CDR3 DNA sequence: TGTGCCAGCAGTGAAGACGTCCCAGGGGGCTCCAATCAGCCCCAGCATTTT.

V gene TRBV5-4 combines with J gene TRBJ2-1, with 9 bases aligning to TRBD2. The CDR3 runs to 16 residues. The germline V gene has CDR1 SGHNT and CDR2 YYREEE (reference sequence). V lost 3 bases, J lost 1 base, and 5 bases stayed unmatched. The CDR3 DNA sequence: TGTGCCAGCAGCTCTAGCGGGGCTCCGTCCTACAATGAGCAGTTCTTC. Residues: CASSSSGAPSYNEQFF.

The chain is built from TRBV5-6 and TRBJ2-3; 9 bases are a match to TRBD1. This CDR3 region has 15 residues. V was pared by 2 bases and J by 2 bases, with 3 bases of the junction left unmatched. Germline values: CDR1 SGHDT, CDR2 YYEEEE. The CDR3 protein is CASSFGTGLTDTQYF. The CDR3 DNA sequence: TGTGCCAGCAGCTTTGGGACAGGGCTCACAGATACGCAGTATTTT.

This chain uses TRBV28 with TRBJ1-3, with 7 bases matching TRBD1. This CDR3 has 14 residues. The ends lost 5 bases at V and 4 bases at J; junction bases unmatched: 5. Germline lookup yields CDR1 MDHEN and CDR2 SYDVKM. For the CDR3, the DNA is TGTGCCAGCAGTAGTTGGACAGGCGGAAACACCATATATTTT. Its protein product is CASSSWTGGNTIYF.

The chain carries TRBV18 and TRBJ2-1; the D is unclear. Trimming left V 4 bases short and J 8 bases short, with 21 bases between. Per germline, CDR1 KGHSH and CDR2 LQKENI. The CDR3 has 16 amino acids. CDR3 loop: CASSQTLYRVTHEQFF. The CDR3 bases are TGTGCCAGCTCACAGACTCTCTACCGGGTCACACATGAGCAGTTCTTC.

This chain joins TRBV5-8 and TRBJ1-3; no reliable D call. The V end lost 7 bases, the J end lost 4 bases, and 9 bases lay between the germline ends. Per the germline V gene, CDR1 is SGHTS and CDR2 is YDEGEE. This CDR3 is 12 amino acids long. The CDR3 here is CASGVRGNTIYF. CDR3 in DNA: TGTGCCAGCGGAGTAAGGGGAAACACCATATATTTT.

The chain joins TRBV15 to TRBJ2-1; perhaps TRBD1 as D (7 bases). The CDR3 spans 18 residues. The germline gives CDR1 LNHNV, CDR2 YYDKDF (reference sequence). Trimming stripped 5 bases from V and 1 base from J, with 21 bases between. In DNA form, the CDR3 reads TGTGCCACCAGCGGGTCCTCAGGGGGGCATAATTCCTACAATGAGCAGTTCTTC. It yields the protein CATSGSSGGHNSYNEQFF.

The genes are TRBV7-8 and TRBJ2-1; 11 nucleotides match TRBD2. Germline assignment: CDR1 SGHVS and CDR2 FQNEAQ. CDR3 size: 13 residues. Trimming removed 8 bases from V and 9 bases from J; junction bases left unmatched: 6. This chain's CDR3 is CASGLAGGGEQFF. The CDR3 nucleotides are TGTGCCAGCGGGCTAGCGGGGGGTGGTGAGCAGTTCTTC.

The V call is TRBV24-1, the J call TRBJ2-1, with TRBD1 matching 12 bases. Unmatched junction bases numbered 6, after V lost 0 bases and J lost 10 bases. The CDR3 sequence is 16 residues long. Germline values: CDR1 KGHDR, CDR2 SFDVKD. CDR3 amino acids: CATSDLQGTGGREQFF. DNA of the CDR3: TGTGCCACCAGTGATTTGCAAGGGACAGGGGGCCGGGAGCAGTTCTTC.

The chain is built from TRBV10-2 and TRBJ2-7; 8 nucleotides line up with TRBD2. Per germline, CDR1 WSHSY and CDR2 SAAADI. V shed 6 bases and J 3 bases; nucleotides not matched to a gene: 7. The CDR3 totals 14 residues. CDR3 loop: CASRTSGAGYEQYF. The CDR3 nucleotides read TGCGCCAGCAGAACTAGCGGTGCGGGCTACGAGCAGTACTTC.

The chain couples TRBV9 to TRBJ2-1; 10 nucleotides agree with TRBD1. V was clipped by 6 bases and J by 2 bases; unmatched bases: 5. Germline V lookup: CDR1 SGDLS, CDR2 YYNGEE. This CDR3 is built from 15 residues. This CDR3 is CASTEGTGAYNEQFF. The DNA for the CDR3 is TGTGCCAGCACCGAAGGGACAGGGGCCTACAATGAGCAGTTCTTC. The variable domain in full, completed from reference TRBV9 and TRBJ2-1, reads DSGVTQTPKHLITATGQRVTLRCSPRSGDLSVYWYQQSLDQGLQFLIQYYNGEERAKGNILERFSAQQFPDLHSELNLSSLELGDSALYFCASTEGTGAYNEQFFGPGTRLTVL.

The chain uses TRBV5-4 and TRBJ2-1, with 10 positions matching TRBD2. J lost 0 bases, V lost 6 bases, and 3 bases had no gene match. The CDR3 is made up of 15 amino acids. Germline V gene data show CDR1 as SGHNT and CDR2 as YYREEE (reference sequence). The CDR3 region is CASKLAGSSYNEQFF. CDR3 DNA sequence: TGTGCCAGCAAACTAGCGGGGAGCTCCTACAATGAGCAGTTCTTC.

This chain links TRBV5-6 with TRBJ1-1; TRBD1 aligns across 8 bases. Per the germline V gene, CDR1 is SGHDT and CDR2 is YYEEEE. J gave up 3 bases and V 2 bases, and 9 bases lay outside the gene matches. The CDR3 covers 16 residues. CDR3 in DNA: TGTGCCAGCAGCTTTTCCCAGGGGGCATTCGACACTGAAGCTTTCTTT. Its translation is CASSFSQGAFDTEAFF.

This chain links TRBV28 with TRBJ1-2; D might be TRBD1 (6 bases). Germline V lookup: CDR1 MDHEN, CDR2 SYDVKM. The CDR3 runs to 14 residues. Trimming left V 1 base short and J 4 bases short, with 10 bases between. This CDR3 is CASSLSDRTYGYTF. DNA of the CDR3: TGTGCCAGCAGTTTATCCGACAGGACCTATGGCTACACCTTC.

The chain combines TRBV9 with TRBJ1-2; no clear D gene. Trimming removed 0 bases at V and 6 bases at J, with 15 bases between. Germline loops: CDR1 SGDLS, CDR2 YYNGEE. The CDR3 length is 15 residues. The CDR3 DNA sequence: TGTGCCAGCAGCGTAGGTTTTAGCCTGCAAGATGGCTACACCTTC. Residues: CASSVGFSLQDGYTF.

V is TRBV12-3 or TRBV12-4 and J is TRBJ2-2, with D possibly matching TRBD1 (6 bases). The length of the CDR3 is 13 residues. Trimming took 7 bases from V and 6 from J, leaving 12 bases between them. In nucleotides, the CDR3 is TGTGCCAGCAAACAGGGTCGCCCCGGGGAGCTGTTTTTT. Translated, it gives CASKQGRPGELFF.

The rearrangement uses TRBV12-3 or TRBV12-4 and TRBJ1-2; D is undetermined. Trimming cost V 5 bases and J 4 bases, with 8 bases left between them. The CDR3 runs to 12 residues. The CDR3 sequence is CASSLYSYGYTF. Written as DNA, the CDR3 is TGTGCCAGCAGTCTGTACAGCTATGGCTACACCTTC.

This chain links TRBV21-1 with TRBJ2-1; the table's D gene call, TRBD2, was not cross checked with the DNA. TRBV21-1 is a recognized pseudogene. The CDR3 runs to 16 residues. The CDR3 sequence is CASSKASGRNYNEQFF. The CDR3 DNA is TGTGCCAGCAGCAAAGCAAGCGGGAGAAACTACAATGAGCAGTTCTTC.

The genes are TRBV9 and TRBJ2-1; D perhaps matches TRBD2 (5 bases). This CDR3 comprises 20 residues. Trimming cost V 0 bases and J 5 bases, with 27 bases left between them. Germline CDR1 reads SGDLS; CDR2 reads YYNGEE. CDR3 amino acids: CASSVVGYLSREHINNEQFF. The DNA for the CDR3 is TGTGCCAGCAGCGTAGTAGGGTACCTCAGTCGGGAACACATCAACAATGAGCAGTTCTTC.